The 25 T cell receptor beta chains below all came from one sample that was sequenced in a study of human thymus T cells. Some clones are missing from TCRdb's copy, which holds only in-frame ones; the method was immunoSEQ multiplex PCR. The data contain tens of thousands of clones, around 94% of them singletons. The sample comprised blood. The receptors come from a boy less than two years old with a congenital heart defect but otherwise immunologically healthy.

The chain joins TRBV12-5 to TRBJ2-3; TRBD1 is a possible D gene (5 bases). The CDR3 is made up of 14 amino acids. Trimming took off 7 bases at V and 6 bases at J, with 17 bases between the two ends. Looked up from germline, CDR1 is LGHNT and CDR2 is FRNRAP. CDR3 in amino acids: CASALGPRPDTQYF. Written as DNA, the CDR3 is TGTGCTAGTGCCCTGGGGCCAAGACCGGATACGCAGTATTTT.

The V and J genes are TRBV2 and TRBJ2-1, with D perhaps TRBD1 (5 bases). Germline V gene data show CDR1 as SNHLY and CDR2 as FYNNEI. The CDR3 runs 12 residues. V dropped 11 bases and J dropped 7 bases, with 15 bases sitting between them. CDR3 bases: TGTGCCCAGAGGACACAGTTTAATGAGCAGTTCTTC. Amino acids: CAQRTQFNEQFF.

The chain employs TRBV5-1 and TRBJ2-7, with D perhaps matching TRBD1 (6 bases). This CDR3 has 14 amino acids. Germline V gene sequence: CDR1 SGHRS, CDR2 YFSETQ. The V and J ends lost 4 bases and 0 bases respectively, with 11 bases between them. CDR3 protein: CASSPWDNSYEQYF. The CDR3 DNA follows: TGCGCCAGCAGCCCATGGGACAACTCCTACGAGCAGTACTTC.

The chain is built from TRBV27 and TRBJ2-2, with 7 bases aligning to TRBD1. The V and J ends lost 8 bases and 7 bases, in that order; junction bases with no gene match: 13. Germline V gene lookup returns CDR1 MNHEY and CDR2 SMNVEV (reference sequence). There are 15 residues in the CDR3. The CDR3 DNA reads as TGTGCCAGCCGAGGACAGGCGAGGAACGGCGGGGAGCTGTTTTTT. This gives the protein CASRGQARNGGELFF.

The chain is built from TRBV5-1 and TRBJ1-4; D remains ambiguous. The length of the CDR3 is 14 residues. Germline-derived CDR1 and CDR2 are SGHRS and YFSETQ. Trimming left V 0 bases short and J 5 bases short, with 8 bases between. CDR3 amino acids: CASSLEALNEKLFF. CDR3 DNA sequence: TGCGCCAGCAGCTTGGAGGCCCTAAATGAAAAACTGTTTTTT. Drawing the rest from reference TRBV5-1 and TRBJ1-4, the complete variable domain is KAGVTQTPRYLIKTRGQQVTLSCSPISGHRSVSWYQQTPGQGLQFLFEYFSETQRNKGNFPGRFSGRQFSNSRSEMNVSTLELGDSALYLCASSLEALNEKLFFGSGTQLSVL.

Here the CDR3 DNA reads TGTGCCGGAACCGACAGGGTAACTGAAGCTTTCTTT. This sequence encodes CAGTDRVTEAFF. This sequence joins TRBV2 and TRBJ1-1; 7 bases agree with TRBD1. V was pared by 11 bases and J by 5 bases, with 8 bases of the junction left unmatched. Germline loops: CDR1 SNHLY, CDR2 FYNNEI. The CDR3 runs to 12 residues.

The V and J genes are TRBV7-6 and TRBJ2-3; the match to TRBD1 covers 8 bases. Looked up from germline, CDR1 is SGHVS and CDR2 is FNYEAQ. The V and J ends lost 1 base and 5 bases, in that order; junction bases with no gene match: 2. The CDR3 spans 14 residues. The CDR3 DNA is TGTGCCAGCAGCTTAGTACAGGGGGGAGATACGCAGTATTTT. Translation: CASSLVQGGDTQYF.

This chain's CDR3 is CASSLTGIAGELFF. The DNA of the CDR3 is TGCGCCAGCAGCTTAACTGGGATCGCCGGGGAGCTGTTTTTT. The rearrangement joins TRBV5-1 to TRBJ2-2, with D unresolved. CDR1 and CDR2 from the germline V gene are SGHRS and YFSETQ. Trimming took off 2 bases at V and 6 bases at J, with 11 bases between the two ends. The CDR3 runs 14 residues.

J is TRBJ1-1 and V is TRBV30; no definite D call. The V and J ends lost 2 bases and 4 bases respectively, with 17 bases between them. This CDR3 has 15 amino acids. Germline CDR1 GTSNPN, CDR2 SVGIG (reference sequence). The CDR3 loop reads CAWSRVRRVGTEAFF. CDR3 DNA: TGTGCCTGGAGTAGGGTTCGTAGGGTAGGCACTGAAGCTTTCTTT.

To note about this clone: Other DNA sequences in this specimen translate into the identical CDR3. The chain employs TRBV5-4 and TRBJ2-7, with TRBD2 identical over 10 bases. The CDR3 contains 13 residues. The ends lost 0 bases at V and 6 bases at J; junction bases unmatched: 0. The germline CDR1 and CDR2 sequences are SGHNT and YYREEE (reference sequence). For the CDR3, the DNA is TGTGCCAGCAGCTTGGGACTAGCGGGCGAGCAGTACTTC. Its translation is CASSLGLAGEQYF.

This clone has a handful of counts. The CDR3 DNA reads TGCAGTGCTAGGTCCCCTAGCGGAAAGTACTTC. Its protein is CSARSPSGKYF. The V call is TRBV20-1, the J call TRBJ2-7, with 7 bases fitting TRBD2. V trimming: 3 bases; J trimming: 11 bases; junction bases outside the gene matches: 7. The CDR3 loop spans 11 amino acids. Germline loops: CDR1 DFQATT, CDR2 SNEGSKA (reference sequence).

This clone was detected only once. The chain recombines TRBV6-4 with TRBJ2-1, with 11 bases identical to TRBD2. CDR3 size: 20 residues. Germline-derived CDR1 and CDR2 are MRHNA and SNTAGT. Unmatched junction bases numbered 12, after V lost 2 bases and J lost 0 bases. The CDR3 here is CASSDPVVAGGMGSYNEQFF. CDR3 bases: TGTGCCAGCAGTGACCCCGTGGTAGCGGGGGGGATGGGCTCCTACAATGAGCAGTTCTTC.

The chain joins TRBV19 to TRBJ2-1; 7 positions match TRBD1. The CDR3 consists of 14 residues. With V trimmed by 4 bases and J by 8 bases, 8 bases remained unmatched. Germline loops: CDR1 LNHDA, CDR2 SQIVND (reference sequence). The CDR3 bases are TGTGCCAGTAGTACAGGACAGGCGGACGATGAGCAGTTCTTC. Translating it yields CASSTGQADDEQFF.

J is TRBJ2-5 and V is TRBV30; 14 nucleotides match TRBD2. There are 15 residues in the CDR3. J gave up 4 bases and V 6 bases, and 7 bases lay outside the gene matches. Germline V lookup: CDR1 GTSNPN, CDR2 SVGIG (reference sequence). The CDR3: CACSKTSGGGETQYF. The DNA for the CDR3 is TGTGCCTGCTCCAAGACTAGCGGGGGGGGAGAGACCCAGTACTTC.

This clone was observed once. V and J are TRBV7-2 and TRBJ1-1; D is perhaps TRBD1 (5 bases). Between the trimmed V and J ends, which lost 3 bases and 4 bases, there was a span of 12 bases. This CDR3 contains 14 residues. The germline V gene encodes CDR1 SGHTA and CDR2 FQGNSA. The CDR3, as DNA: TGTGCCAGCAGCTTCTCAGGGAGAGCCACTGAAGCTTTCTTT. Translation gives CASSFSGRATEAFF.

This sequence joins TRBV5-1 and TRBJ2-3; 14 bases are shared with TRBD2. The J segment lost 5 bases and the V segment lost 4 bases, leaving 6 bases of the junction unmatched. This CDR3 comprises 16 residues. CDR1 is SGHRS and CDR2 is YFSETQ in the germline V gene. The CDR3 DNA reads as TGCGCCAGCAGCCTAGGACTAGCGGGGGGTGAAGATACGCAGTATTTT. Its protein is CASSLGLAGGEDTQYF.

As concerns this clone: Relative to the germline gene, one junction end is altered; a read error may explain this. V usage is TRBV6-6 and J usage is TRBJ1-2; no clear D. The CDR3 extends over 14 amino acids. CDR1 and CDR2 (germline): MNHNY, SVGAGI (reference sequence). The CDR3 coding sequence is TGTGCCGGCAGTAATCCCCACACCGGGAATGGCTACACCTTC. Encoded protein: CAGSNPHTGNGYTF.

J is TRBJ2-2 and V is TRBV7-9; D possibly corresponds to TRBD1 (6 bases). The CDR3 is 15 residues long. With 6 bases removed from V and 0 bases from J, the gap between germline ends came to 11 bases. Germline assignment: CDR1 SEHNR and CDR2 FQNEAQ (reference sequence). CDR3: CASSRQVPNTGELFF. As DNA, the CDR3 is TGTGCCAGCAGTCGACAGGTCCCGAACACCGGGGAGCTGTTTTTT.

The V and J genes are TRBV7-9 and TRBJ2-3, with a tentative D call TRBD2 (5 bases). The CDR3 is made up of 13 amino acids. CDR1 and CDR2 from the germline V gene are SEHNR and FQNEAQ (reference sequence). The V end was cut by 7 bases, the J end by 0 bases, with 8 bases between. CDR3 protein: CASTPGSTDTQYF. CDR3 bases: TGTGCCAGCACCCCGGGGAGCACAGATACGCAGTATTTT.

The CDR3 sequence: CASRDGGGAYNEQFF. The CDR3 bases are TGTGCCAGTAGAGATGGCGGGGGGGCTTACAATGAGCAGTTCTTC. This chain joins TRBV19 and TRBJ2-1, with 9 bases identical to TRBD2. Trimming cost V 6 bases and J 4 bases; bases outside gene matches: 7. Germline CDR1 LNHDA, CDR2 SQIVND (reference sequence). The CDR3 loop spans 15 amino acids.

The chain recombines TRBV5-6 with TRBJ2-3, with 8 bases matching TRBD2. CDR3 size: 16 residues. CDR1 SGHDT and CDR2 YYEEEE come from the germline V gene. V shed 1 base and J 2 bases; nucleotides not matched to a gene: 6. The CDR3 loop is CASSLWLAGYTDTQYF. CDR3 nucleotide sequence: TGTGCCAGCAGCTTGTGGCTAGCGGGTTACACAGATACGCAGTATTTT.

The gene calls are TRBV18 and TRBJ2-2, with D tentatively TRBD1 (5 bases). Trimming cost V 4 bases and J 1 base, with 7 bases left between them. This CDR3 contains 14 residues. Germline V CDR1 and CDR2: KGHSH, LQKENI. The CDR3 region is CASSQTGNTGELFF. For the CDR3, the DNA is TGTGCCAGCTCACAAACAGGGAACACCGGGGAGCTGTTTTTT.

This sequence joins TRBV19 and TRBJ2-7, with 10 bases that match TRBD1. This CDR3 has 15 amino acids. In germline, CDR1 is LNHDA, CDR2 SQIVND (reference sequence). Trimming at V came to 5 bases and at J to 2 bases, leaving 6 bases not matched to a gene. The CDR3 region is CASSARQGAAYEQYF. The CDR3 bases are TGTGCCAGTAGTGCTCGACAGGGGGCAGCCTACGAGCAGTACTTC.

This clone was observed a single time. The chain combines TRBV7-3 with TRBJ2-7, with TRBD1 as a possible D gene (7 bases). The CDR3 runs to 15 residues. The V gene lost 5 bases and the J gene lost 6 bases, with 20 bases spanning the gap. CDR1 is SGHTA, CDR2 FQGTGA, per germline. The CDR3 nucleotides read TGTGCCAGCAGCCCCCGGGGGTGGGGACAGTTCGAGCAGTACTTC. Protein product: CASSPRGWGQFEQYF.

The chain links TRBV6-1 to TRBJ2-7, with unresolved D. The germline V and J ends were trimmed by 6 bases and 6 bases, with 18 bases remaining between them. Germline CDR1 reads MNHNS; CDR2 reads SASEGT. There are 14 residues in the CDR3. The CDR3 coding sequence is TGTGCCAGCAGCCTCTTGGCACAACGGTGCGAGCAGTACTTC. As protein: CASSLLAQRCEQYF.